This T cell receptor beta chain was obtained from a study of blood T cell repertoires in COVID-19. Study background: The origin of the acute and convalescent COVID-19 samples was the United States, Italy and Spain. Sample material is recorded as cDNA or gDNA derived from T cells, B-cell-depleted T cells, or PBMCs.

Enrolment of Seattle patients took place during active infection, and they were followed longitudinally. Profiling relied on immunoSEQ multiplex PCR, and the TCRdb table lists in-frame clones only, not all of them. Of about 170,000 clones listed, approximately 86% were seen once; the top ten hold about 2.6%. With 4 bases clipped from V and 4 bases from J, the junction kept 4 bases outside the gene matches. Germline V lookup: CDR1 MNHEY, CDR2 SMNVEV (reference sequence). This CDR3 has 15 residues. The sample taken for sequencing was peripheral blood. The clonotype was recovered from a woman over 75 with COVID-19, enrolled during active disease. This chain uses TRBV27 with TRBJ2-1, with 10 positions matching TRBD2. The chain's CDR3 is CASSSTSGSYNEQFF. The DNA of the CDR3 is TGTGCCAGCAGTTCGACTAGCGGGTCTTACAATGAGCAGTTCTTC.